The rows below give T cell receptor beta chains drawn from one sample of a study of T cells after yellow fever vaccination. TCRdb reprocessed the 5' RACE reads via MiXCR and lists one record per CDR3 protein. The sample consists of 400,000 to 450,000 distinct CDR3 sequences, around a sixth of them appearing once. The sample here was PBMCs, taken before the yellow fever booster vaccination. Receptors originate from a man aged 18 to 29 who received the YFV17D yellow fever vaccine. CDR3s include the opening cysteine and the closing phenylalanine or tryptophan. A D gene is named only where the DNA matches it firmly. The size of a clone is reported for some rows only, either as once, few or many, or as a class for expanded clones.

>few|TRBJ2-1|TRBV6-2/TRBV6-3|TRBD2
CASRRLAGSSYNEQFF
TGTGCCAGCAGACGACTAGCGGGTAGCTCCTACAATGAGCAGTTCTTC
>NA|TRBJ1-6|TRBV5-5|TRBD1
CASSFTGATDSPLHF
TGTGCCAGCAGCTTCACAGGGGCGACAGATTCACCCCTCCACTTT
>NA|TRBJ1-3|TRBV20-1|NA
CSAREHSSGNTIYF
TGCAGTGCTAGAGAGCACTCCTCTGGAAACACCATATATTTT
>NA|TRBJ2-3|TRBV7-9|TRBD2
CASSGRGRAADTQYF
TGTGCCAGCAGCGGGAGGGGACGCGCAGCAGATACGCAGTATTTT
>NA|TRBJ1-1|TRBV4-1|TRBD1
CASSPGTGSTEAFF
TGCGCCAGCAGCCCTGGGACAGGGAGCACTGAAGCTTTCTTT
>NA|TRBJ2-2|TRBV20-1|TRBD1
CSGLGGADTGELFF
TGCAGTGGTTTAGGGGGCGCGGACACCGGGGAGCTGTTTTTT
>many|TRBJ2-3|TRBV6-5|NA
CASTPPGTDTQYF
TGTGCCAGCACTCCTCCGGGCACAGATACGCAGTATTTT
>NA|TRBJ2-6|TRBV7-9|NA
CASSRRGGDSGANVLTF
TGTGCCAGCAGCCGACGAGGGGGGGACTCTGGGGCCAACGTCCTGACTTTC
>NA|TRBJ1-6|TRBV10-1|NA
CASSVCGSRCSPLHF
TGCGCCAGCAGTGTTTGCGGATCACGGTGCTCGCCCCTCCACTTT
>few|TRBJ2-7|TRBV6-5|NA
CASTRSGSGSYEQYF
TGTGCCAGCACCCGGTCGGGGAGTGGGTCCTACGAGCAGTACTTC
>few|TRBJ2-1|TRBV7-2|NA
CASSLYPRGVPGHNEQFF
TGTGCCAGCAGCTTATATCCTAGAGGAGTCCCAGGCCACAATGAGCAGTTCTTC
>NA|TRBJ2-1|TRBV10-2|NA
CASRFDWLRSVEQFF
TGCGCCAGCAGATTCGACTGGCTGCGTTCGGTGGAGCAGTTCTTC
>NA|TRBJ2-3|TRBV5-1|TRBD1
CASSPTPRLTGTRDTQYF
TGCGCCAGCAGCCCGACCCCACGATTGACAGGGACGAGAGATACGCAGTATTTT
>NA|TRBJ1-6|TRBV4-1|NA
CASSQVDGSPLHF
TGCGCCAGCAGCCAAGTTGATGGCTCACCCCTCCACTTT
>many|TRBJ2-1|TRBV7-6|NA
CASSLQPSSYNEQFF
TGTGCCAGCAGCTTACAGCCAAGCTCCTACAATGAGCAGTTCTTC
>NA|TRBJ2-5|TRBV7-2|TRBD1
CASSLRTGTSRATQYF
TGTGCCAGCAGCTTAAGGACAGGGACCAGCCGGGCGACCCAGTACTTC
>few|TRBJ2-2|TRBV6-6|NA
CASSWTENTGELFF
TGTGCCAGCAGTTGGACAGAGAACACCGGGGAGCTGTTTTTT
>NA|TRBJ2-1|TRBV5-1|NA
CASSFTGLGLNEQFF
TGCGCCAGCAGCTTCACTGGACTGGGTCTTAATGAGCAGTTCTTC
>NA|TRBJ2-1|TRBV2|NA
CASRRDQYNEQFF
TGTGCCAGCAGAAGGGACCAGTACAATGAGCAGTTCTTC
>few|TRBJ2-5|TRBV7-2|TRBD1
CASSLVSGGQGEETQYF
TGTGCCAGCAGCTTAGTAAGTGGAGGACAGGGTGAAGAGACCCAGTACTTC
>NA|TRBJ2-1|TRBV4-1|NA
CASSQDSSTFSSYNEQFF
TGCGCCAGCAGCCAAGACAGCTCCACTTTTAGCTCCTACAATGAGCAGTTCTTC
>many|TRBJ1-2|TRBV29-1|TRBD1
CSALGQTNYGYTF
TGCAGCGCCTTGGGACAGACGAACTATGGCTACACCTTC
>few|TRBJ2-2|TRBV6-5|NA
CASSYSYQGPGELFF
TGTGCCAGCAGTTACTCTTACCAGGGGCCCGGGGAGCTGTTTTTT
>NA|TRBJ2-3|TRBV4-3|NA
CASSQLLFQLGDTQYF
TGCGCCAGCAGCCAATTGCTTTTCCAGCTCGGAGATACGCAGTATTTT
>NA|TRBJ2-7|TRBV7-9|NA
CASSSRTYEQYF
TGTGCCAGCAGCTCTCGGACCTACGAGCAGTACTTC
>few|TRBJ2-3|TRBV7-8|NA
CASSLRLGGTDTQYF
TGTGCCAGCAGCTTAAGGCTCGGCGGCACAGATACGCAGTATTTT
>NA|TRBJ2-7|TRBV15|NA
CATSTRGGVYEQYF
TGTGCCACCAGCACTAGGGGGGGGGTCTACGAGCAGTACTTC
>NA|TRBJ1-5|TRBV6-1|NA
CASSENLPELWRPQHF
TGTGCCAGCAGTGAAAACCTTCCAGAACTTTGGAGGCCCCAGCATTTT
>few|TRBJ2-1|TRBV4-1|TRBD1
CASSQGMGQGPFF
TGCGCCAGCAGCCAAGGAATGGGACAGGGGCCGTTCTTC
>NA|TRBJ2-3|TRBV7-2|NA
CASIKMAGFTDTQYF
TGTGCCAGCATCAAAATGGCGGGTTTCACAGATACGCAGTATTTT
>many|TRBJ2-5|TRBV10-1|NA
CASSEGHQETQYF
TGCGCCAGCAGTGAGGGACACCAAGAGACCCAGTACTTC
>NA|TRBJ1-5|TRBV6-5|NA
CASSSHGDQPQHF
TGTGCCAGCAGTTCCCACGGGGACCAGCCCCAGCATTTT
>NA|TRBJ2-4|TRBV3-1|TRBD1
CASSPGTGVQYF
TGTGCCAGCAGCCCTGGGACAGGGGTTCAGTACTTC
>few|TRBJ1-6|TRBV10-3|TRBD1
CAISLMTGENSPLHF
TGTGCCATCAGTCTCATGACAGGGGAAAATTCACCCCTCCACTTT
>few|TRBJ2-3|TRBV12-3/TRBV12-4|NA
CASSFEAGSDTQYF
TGTGCCAGCAGTTTTGAGGCGGGGTCAGATACGCAGTATTTT
>NA|TRBJ1-4|TRBV20-1|TRBD1
CSAFKGQNEKLFF
TGCAGTGCTTTTAAGGGACAGAATGAAAAACTGTTTTTT
>many|TRBJ2-1|TRBV7-6|NA
CASSLGLGSYNEQFF
TGTGCCAGCAGCTTAGGGCTAGGCTCCTACAATGAGCAGTTCTTC
>NA|TRBJ2-1|TRBV10-3|NA
CAISELGNEQFF
TGTGCCATCAGTGAACTCGGCAATGAGCAGTTCTTC
>few|TRBJ1-5|TRBV7-2|NA
CASSAYNQPQHF
TGTGCCAGCAGCGCTTATAATCAGCCCCAGCATTTT
>many|TRBJ1-1|TRBV5-1|NA
CASSLVTPDEAFF
TGCGCCAGCAGCTTGGTTACACCCGATGAAGCTTTCTTT
>few|TRBJ2-7|TRBV10-3|NA
CAISESLTVSYEQYF
TGTGCCATCAGTGAGTCTCTGACAGTCTCCTACGAGCAGTACTTC
>NA|TRBJ2-5|TRBV5-4|TRBD2
CASSPSGDRRETQYF
TGTGCCAGCAGCCCCAGCGGGGACCGGCGGGAGACCCAGTACTTC
>few|TRBJ2-1|TRBV7-2|NA
CASSLAGGRINEQFF
TGTGCCAGCAGCTTAGCGGGGGGCCGTATAAATGAGCAGTTCTTC
>NA|TRBJ2-7|TRBV9|NA
CASSVGTNNYEQYF
TGTGCCAGCAGCGTAGGGACTAACAACTACGAGCAGTACTTC
>few|TRBJ2-3|TRBV7-2|NA
CASSSLLTDTQYF
TGTGCCAGCAGCTCCCTCCTCACAGATACGCAGTATTTT
>NA|TRBJ1-1|TRBV29-1|TRBD1
CSGGPGQTNTEAFF
TGCAGCGGGGGCCCGGGACAGACGAACACTGAAGCTTTCTTT
>few|TRBJ1-1|TRBV7-9|NA
CASSSTGGKDKVNTEAFF
TGTGCCAGCAGCTCTACGGGGGGAAAGGATAAAGTGAACACTGAAGCTTTCTTT
>NA|TRBJ1-4|TRBV4-3|NA
CASRARSGFGKLFF
TGCGCCAGCAGAGCAAGATCAGGTTTCGGAAAACTGTTTTTT
>NA|TRBJ2-5|TRBV7-2|TRBD2
CDSSPPTSGGGKTQYF
TGTGACAGCAGCCCTCCTACTAGCGGGGGGGGTAAGACCCAGTACTTC
>few|TRBJ2-5|TRBV28|TRBD1
CASSSGQGIAVETQYF
TGTGCCAGCAGTTCTGGACAGGGTATCGCAGTGGAGACCCAGTACTTC